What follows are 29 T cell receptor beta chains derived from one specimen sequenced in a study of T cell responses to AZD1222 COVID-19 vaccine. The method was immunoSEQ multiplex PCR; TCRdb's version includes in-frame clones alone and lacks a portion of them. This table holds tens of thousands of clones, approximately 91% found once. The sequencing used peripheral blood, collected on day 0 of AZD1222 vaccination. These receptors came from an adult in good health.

The CDR3 DNA reads TGTGCCAGCAGTTACTCTAGGACAGGGGGTAGAGGTACGCAGTATTTT. As protein: CASSYSRTGGRGTQYF. The rearrangement uses TRBV6-5 and TRBJ2-3, with TRBD1 matching 10 bases. Germline V gives CDR1 MNHEY, CDR2 SVGAGI. V gave up 0 bases and J gave up 8 bases; unmatched junction bases: 8. The CDR3 loop spans 16 amino acids.

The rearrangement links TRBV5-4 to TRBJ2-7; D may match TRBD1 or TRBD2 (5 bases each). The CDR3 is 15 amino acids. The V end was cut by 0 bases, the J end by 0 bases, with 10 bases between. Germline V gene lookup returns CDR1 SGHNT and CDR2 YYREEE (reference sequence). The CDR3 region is CASSLGGVSSYEQYF. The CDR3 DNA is TGTGCCAGCAGCTTGGGAGGGGTTTCCTCCTACGAGCAGTACTTC.

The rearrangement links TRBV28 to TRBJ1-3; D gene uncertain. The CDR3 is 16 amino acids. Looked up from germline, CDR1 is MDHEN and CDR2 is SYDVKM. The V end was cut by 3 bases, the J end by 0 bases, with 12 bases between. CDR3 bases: TGTGCCAGCAGTTTCTTGTGGCAGAGCTCTGGAAACACCATATATTTT. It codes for CASSFLWQSSGNTIYF.

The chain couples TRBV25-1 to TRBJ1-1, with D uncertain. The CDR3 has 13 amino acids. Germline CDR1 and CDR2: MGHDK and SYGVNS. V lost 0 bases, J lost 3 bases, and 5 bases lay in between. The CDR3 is CASSEYGDTEAFF. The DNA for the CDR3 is TGTGCCAGCAGTGAATACGGGGACACTGAAGCTTTCTTT.

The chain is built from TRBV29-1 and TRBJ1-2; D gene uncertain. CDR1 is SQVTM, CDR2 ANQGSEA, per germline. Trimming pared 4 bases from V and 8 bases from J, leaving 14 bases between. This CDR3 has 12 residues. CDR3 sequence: CSVGGGVSGYTF. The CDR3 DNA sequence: TGCAGCGTTGGAGGAGGAGTATCCGGCTACACCTTC.

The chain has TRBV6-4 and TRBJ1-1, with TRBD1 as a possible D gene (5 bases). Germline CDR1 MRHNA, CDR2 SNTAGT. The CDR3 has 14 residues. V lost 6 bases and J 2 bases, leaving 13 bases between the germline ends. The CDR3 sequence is CASRAQAGNTEAFF. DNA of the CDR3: TGTGCCAGCAGGGCACAGGCCGGTAACACTGAAGCTTTCTTT.

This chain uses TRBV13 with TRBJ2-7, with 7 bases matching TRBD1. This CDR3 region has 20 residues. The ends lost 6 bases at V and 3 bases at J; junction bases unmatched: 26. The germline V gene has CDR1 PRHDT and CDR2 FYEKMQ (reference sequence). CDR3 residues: CASRRRGTGTERSRNYEQYF. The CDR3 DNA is TGTGCCAGCAGGCGTAGGGGAACCGGGACAGAAAGAAGTAGGAACTACGAGCAGTACTTC.

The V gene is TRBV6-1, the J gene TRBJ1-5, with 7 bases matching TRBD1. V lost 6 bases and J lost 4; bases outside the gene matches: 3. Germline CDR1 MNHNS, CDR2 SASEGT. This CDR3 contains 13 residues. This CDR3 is CASRTGANQPQHF. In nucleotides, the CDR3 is TGTGCCAGCAGAACAGGGGCAAATCAGCCCCAGCATTTT.

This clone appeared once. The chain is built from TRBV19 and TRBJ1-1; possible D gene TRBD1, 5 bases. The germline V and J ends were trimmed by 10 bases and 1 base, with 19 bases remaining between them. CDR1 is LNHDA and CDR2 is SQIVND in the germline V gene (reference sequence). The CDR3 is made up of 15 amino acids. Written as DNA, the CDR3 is TGTGCCACCAGTCCTGGGCAGGGAGGGAACACTGAAGCTTTCTTT. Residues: CATSPGQGGNTEAFF.

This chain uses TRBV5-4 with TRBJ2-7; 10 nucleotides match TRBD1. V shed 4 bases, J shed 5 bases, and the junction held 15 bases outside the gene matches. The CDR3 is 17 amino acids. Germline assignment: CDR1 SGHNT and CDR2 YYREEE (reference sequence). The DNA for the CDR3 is TGTGCCAGCAGCCCCTACCCCGGACAGGGGGAATTGAACGAGCAGTACTTC. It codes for CASSPYPGQGELNEQYF.

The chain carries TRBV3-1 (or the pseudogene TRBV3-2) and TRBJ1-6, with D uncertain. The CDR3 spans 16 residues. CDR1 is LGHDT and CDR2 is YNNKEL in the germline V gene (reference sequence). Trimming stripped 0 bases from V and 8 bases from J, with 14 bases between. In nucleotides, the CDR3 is TGTGCCAGCAGCCAAGAACGGCGGCAAACAGATTCACCCCTCCACTTT. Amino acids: CASSQERRQTDSPLHF.

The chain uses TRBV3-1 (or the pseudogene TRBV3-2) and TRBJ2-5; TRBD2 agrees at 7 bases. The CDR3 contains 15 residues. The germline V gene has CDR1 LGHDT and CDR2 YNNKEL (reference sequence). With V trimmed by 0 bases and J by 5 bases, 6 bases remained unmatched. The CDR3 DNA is TGTGCCAGCAGCCAAGACACGGGGGGAGGCGAGACCCAGTACTTC. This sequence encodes CASSQDTGGGETQYF.

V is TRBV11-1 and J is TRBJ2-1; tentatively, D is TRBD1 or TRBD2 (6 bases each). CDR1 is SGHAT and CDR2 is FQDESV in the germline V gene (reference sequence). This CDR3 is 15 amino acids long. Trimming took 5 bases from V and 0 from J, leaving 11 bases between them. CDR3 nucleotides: TGTGCCAGCAGCGGGGGGCCAAGCTCCTACAATGAGCAGTTCTTC. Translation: CASSGGPSSYNEQFF.

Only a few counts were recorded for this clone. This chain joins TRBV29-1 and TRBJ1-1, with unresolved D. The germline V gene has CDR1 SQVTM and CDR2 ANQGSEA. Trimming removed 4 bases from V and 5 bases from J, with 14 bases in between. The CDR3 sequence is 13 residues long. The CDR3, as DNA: TGCAGCGTTGCTAAGGGTGGCCGAACTGAAGCTTTCTTT. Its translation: CSVAKGGRTEAFF.

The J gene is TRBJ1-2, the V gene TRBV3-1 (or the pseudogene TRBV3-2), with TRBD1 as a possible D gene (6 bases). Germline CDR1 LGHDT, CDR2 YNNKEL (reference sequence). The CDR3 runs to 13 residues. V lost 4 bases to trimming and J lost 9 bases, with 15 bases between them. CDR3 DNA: TGTGCCAGCAGCCCTAACGGACAGTACAGCTACACCTTC. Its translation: CASSPNGQYSYTF.

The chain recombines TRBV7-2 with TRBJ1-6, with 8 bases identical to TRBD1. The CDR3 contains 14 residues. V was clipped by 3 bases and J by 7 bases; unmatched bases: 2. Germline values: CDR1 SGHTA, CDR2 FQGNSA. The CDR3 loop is CASSLTGVNSPLHF. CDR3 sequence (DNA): TGTGCCAGCAGCTTGACAGGGGTCAATTCACCCCTCCACTTT.

The CDR3 nucleotides are TGTGCCAGCAGCTTAGATCCCCGAAATGAAGCTTTCTTT. It encodes CASSLDPRNEAFF. This chain joins TRBV11-3 and TRBJ1-1; D is ambiguous. Germline loops: CDR1 SGHNT, CDR2 YENEEA. The CDR3 consists of 13 residues. The V gene lost 0 bases and the J gene lost 7 bases, with 9 bases spanning the gap.

CDR3 region: CAIRKTGGASDEQYF. The CDR3 nucleotides read TGTGCCATCAGAAAGACAGGGGGCGCGAGCGACGAGCAGTACTTC. The chain is built from TRBV10-3 and TRBJ2-7; TRBD1 matches at 10 bases. Trimming at V came to 6 bases and at J to 5 bases, leaving 10 bases not matched to a gene. CDR3 size: 15 residues. Germline V CDR1 and CDR2: ENHRY, SYGVKD.

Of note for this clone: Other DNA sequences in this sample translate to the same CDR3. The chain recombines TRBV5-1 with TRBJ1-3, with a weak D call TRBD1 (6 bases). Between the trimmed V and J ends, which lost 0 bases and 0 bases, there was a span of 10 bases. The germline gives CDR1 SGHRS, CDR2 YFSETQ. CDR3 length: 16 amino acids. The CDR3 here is CASSLGYRASGNTIYF. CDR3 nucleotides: TGCGCCAGCAGCTTGGGTTACAGGGCCTCTGGAAACACCATATATTTT. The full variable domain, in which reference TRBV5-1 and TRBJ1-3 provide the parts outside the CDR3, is KAGVTQTPRYLIKTRGQQVTLSCSPISGHRSVSWYQQTPGQGLQFLFEYFSETQRNKGNFPGRFSGRQFSNSRSEMNVSTLELGDSALYLCASSLGYRASGNTIYFGEGSWLTVV.

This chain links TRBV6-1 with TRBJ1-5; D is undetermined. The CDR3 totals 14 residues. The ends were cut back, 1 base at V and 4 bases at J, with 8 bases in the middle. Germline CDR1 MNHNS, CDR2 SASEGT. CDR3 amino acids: CASSEESGNQPQHF. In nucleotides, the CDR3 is TGTGCCAGCAGTGAAGAATCGGGGAATCAGCCCCAGCATTTT.

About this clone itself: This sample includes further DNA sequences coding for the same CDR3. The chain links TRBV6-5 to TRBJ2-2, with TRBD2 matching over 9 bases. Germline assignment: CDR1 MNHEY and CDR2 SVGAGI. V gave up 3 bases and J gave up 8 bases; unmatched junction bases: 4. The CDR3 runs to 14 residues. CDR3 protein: CASSYAGGGGELFF. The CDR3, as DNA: TGTGCCAGCAGTTATGCGGGGGGGGGAGGGGAGCTGTTTTTT.

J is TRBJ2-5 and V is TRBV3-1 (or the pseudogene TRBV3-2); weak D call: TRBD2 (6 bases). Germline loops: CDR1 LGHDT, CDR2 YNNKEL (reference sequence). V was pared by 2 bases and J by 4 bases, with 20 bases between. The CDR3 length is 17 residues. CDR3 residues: CASSQIQPRERSETQYF. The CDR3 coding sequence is TGTGCCAGCAGCCAAATCCAACCGCGGGAAAGGTCAGAGACCCAGTACTTC.

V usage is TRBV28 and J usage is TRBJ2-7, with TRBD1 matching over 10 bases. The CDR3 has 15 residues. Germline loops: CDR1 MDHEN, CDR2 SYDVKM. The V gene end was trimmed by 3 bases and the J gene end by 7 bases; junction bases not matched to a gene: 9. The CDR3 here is CASSLGGQGRKEQYF. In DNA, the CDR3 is TGTGCCAGCAGTTTGGGGGGACAGGGGAGAAAGGAGCAGTACTTC.

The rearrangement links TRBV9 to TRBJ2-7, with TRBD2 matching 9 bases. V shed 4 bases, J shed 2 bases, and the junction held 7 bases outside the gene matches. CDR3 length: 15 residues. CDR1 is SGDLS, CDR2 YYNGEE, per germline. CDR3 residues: CASSSLAGATYEQYF. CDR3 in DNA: TGTGCCAGCAGCTCGTTAGCGGGGGCGACCTACGAGCAGTACTTC. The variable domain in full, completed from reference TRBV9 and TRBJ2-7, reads DSGVTQTPKHLITATGQRVTLRCSPRSGDLSVYWYQQSLDQGLQFLIQYYNGEERAKGNILERFSAQQFPDLHSELNLSSLELGDSALYFCASSSLAGATYEQYFGPGTRLTVT.

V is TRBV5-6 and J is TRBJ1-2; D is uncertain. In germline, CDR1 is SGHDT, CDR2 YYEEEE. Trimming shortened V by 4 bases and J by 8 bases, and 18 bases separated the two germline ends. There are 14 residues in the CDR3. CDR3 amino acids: CASSPDGFLVGYTF. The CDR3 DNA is TGTGCCAGCAGCCCGGACGGCTTTCTCGTGGGCTACACCTTC.

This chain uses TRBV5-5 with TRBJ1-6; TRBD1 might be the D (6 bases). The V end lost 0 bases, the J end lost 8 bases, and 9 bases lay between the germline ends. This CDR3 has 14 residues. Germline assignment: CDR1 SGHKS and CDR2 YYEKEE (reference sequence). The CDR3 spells CASSLGGQHSPLHF. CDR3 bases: TGTGCCAGCAGCTTGGGCGGACAGCATTCACCCCTCCACTTT.

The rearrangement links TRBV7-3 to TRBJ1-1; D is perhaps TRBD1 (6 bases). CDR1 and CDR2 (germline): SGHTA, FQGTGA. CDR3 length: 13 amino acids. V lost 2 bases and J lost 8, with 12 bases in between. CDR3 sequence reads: CASSLEADREAFF. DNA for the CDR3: TGTGCCAGCAGCTTAGAGGCCGACAGGGAAGCTTTCTTT.

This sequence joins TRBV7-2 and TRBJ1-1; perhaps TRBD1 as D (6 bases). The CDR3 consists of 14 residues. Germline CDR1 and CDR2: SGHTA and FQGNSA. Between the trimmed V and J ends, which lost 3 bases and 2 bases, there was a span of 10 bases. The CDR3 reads CASSLRQVNTEAFF. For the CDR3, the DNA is TGTGCCAGCAGCTTGAGACAGGTCAACACTGAAGCTTTCTTT.

CDR3 bases: TGTGCCAGCTCGTTATCCGGGACAGGGGAGGTCTATGGCTACACCTTC. It specifies CASSLSGTGEVYGYTF. The gene calls are TRBV18 and TRBJ1-2; 10 bases match TRBD1. There are 16 residues in the CDR3. Germline CDR1 is KGHSH and CDR2 is LQKENI. V gave up 6 bases and J gave up 4 bases; unmatched junction bases: 11.